A selection of T cell receptor beta chains follows, all from one sample in a study of cytomegalovirus exposure and HLA in healthy donors. TCRdb's copy holds only in-frame clones and misses some; the assay was immunoSEQ multiplex PCR. The data hold roughly 120,000 clones, with approximately 83% observed a single time. The sample comprised PBMCs. These receptor sequences come from a man aged 35 to 55 in good health and CMV-seronegative. Each CDR3 is given without its conserved first and last residue.

>14|TRBV4-2
ASSQARTGGYNEQF
>13|TRBV2
ASSARDQRQETQY
>16|TRBV18
ASSPTKGATGENTEAF
>13|TRBV6-1
ASSEWDRKNEKLF
>15|TRBV19
ASSMGRRDGGSGAQY
>12|TRBV5-1
ASSLAGNGETQY
>12|TRBV7-6
ASSLRGIADTQY
>12|TRBV25-1
ASSEADRNYGYT
>10|TRBV9
ASSVVVDTQY
>14|TRBV11-2
ASSLYQGSNTGELF
>13|TRBV10-3
AISESRTGYGPQH
>13|TRBV6-1
ASSEAGGLHQPQH
>13|TRBV7-2
ASSLVSGVNSPLH
>12|TRBV5-1
ASSREQGGSPLH
>13|TRBV18
ASSPITGGVNEQF
>11|TRBV28
ASTKGGGNTIY
>13|TRBV29-1
SVEEGGPSTDTQY
>12|TRBV25-1
ASSEVPGLEGYT
>13|TRBV7-8
ASSATSDSYNEQF
>12|TRBV7-9
ASSFPGGRTEAF
>11|TRBV28
ASRTGGEGTQY
>11|TRBV6-1
ASSGGQTYGYT
>14|TRBV6-5
ASSYGFGGVGDTQY
>13|TRBV28
ASRPENYRTETQY
>12|TRBV30
AWSSQGDVTEAF
>12|TRBV5-6
ASSVTGLHGKLF
>13|TRBV5-4
ASSGGTGFADTQY
>12|TRBV5-4
ASSSPGQALEAF
>11|TRBV6-5
ASGRGTYNEQF
>13|TRBV11-2
ASSLDSTGNQPQH
>12|TRBV19
ASSIGGGLYEQY
>12|TRBV5-1
ASSLNGLVETQY
>10|TRBV2
ASRDNRETQY
>13|TRBV7-9
ASSTYGTGDNEQF
>16|TRBV7-2
ASSSIAGGRPSTDTQY
>13|TRBV6-5
ASRRTLGGLGEQF
>13|TRBV27
ASSPTTATNEKLF
>13|TRBV2
ASSLTGDNTDTQY
>12|TRBV2
ASGPGQDPYEQY
>12|TRBV29-1
SAGDGRVGTEAF
>15|TRBV4-3
ASSQGADRRANYGYT
>14|TRBV18
ASSPIGAYSGNTIY
>13|TRBV4-2
ASSQGDRGHQPQH
>12|TRBV15
ATSRGRGNQPQH
>12|TRBV18
ASSEEAYNSPLH
>11|TRBV19
ASSPLSNTEAF
>14|TRBV5-1
ASSYSGGADTGELF
>10|TRBV5-1
ASSLTGTEAF
>13|TRBV5-8
ASSLGLASTDTQY
>11|TRBV2
ASRLQVAYEQY
>11|TRBV6-5
ASSRGSDYGYT
>11|TRBV5-1
ASSLVPGGEAF